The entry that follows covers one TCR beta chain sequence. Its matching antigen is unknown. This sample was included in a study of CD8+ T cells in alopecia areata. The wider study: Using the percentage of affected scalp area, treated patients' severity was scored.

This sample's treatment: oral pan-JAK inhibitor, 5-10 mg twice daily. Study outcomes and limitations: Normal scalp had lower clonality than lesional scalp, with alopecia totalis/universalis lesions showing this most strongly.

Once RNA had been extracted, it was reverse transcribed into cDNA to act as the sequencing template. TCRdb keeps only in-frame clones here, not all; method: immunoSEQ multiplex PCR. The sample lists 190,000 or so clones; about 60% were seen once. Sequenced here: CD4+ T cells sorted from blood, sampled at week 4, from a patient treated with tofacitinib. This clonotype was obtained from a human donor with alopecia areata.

The CDR3 reads CSGGQGPTGELFF. In DNA, the CDR3 is TGCAGCGGGGGACAGGGACCCACCGGGGAGCTGTTTTTT. This chain uses TRBV29-1 with TRBJ2-2; 9 bases are shared with TRBD1. With V trimmed by 7 bases and J by 4 bases, 4 bases remained unmatched. Germline CDR1 is SQVTM and CDR2 is ANQGSEA. The CDR3 has 13 residues.